The 14 T cell receptor beta chains below were found in one sample sequenced in a study of cytomegalovirus exposure and HLA in healthy donors. With 60 Vbeta and 13 Jbeta primers, the PCR was carried out. Libraries were prepared by immunoSEQ multiplex PCR; TCRdb keeps only in-frame clonotypes and omits some of them. The data contain under 150,000 clones, about 76% of them singletons. Sequencing was carried out using PBMCs. All receptors derive from a female donor in good health and CMV-seronegative.

Remarks on this clone: Germline is not matched at one junction end, which may reflect a read error. This chain joins TRBV7-7 and TRBJ1-1; tentatively, D is TRBD1 (6 bases). The length of the CDR3 is 17 residues. The germline CDR1 and CDR2 sequences are SSHAT and FNYEAQ (reference sequence). The CDR3, as DNA: TGTGCTAGCAGCCCCTTTTCGGGGGGCGAGGGGAACACTGAAGCTTTCTTT. Residues: CASSPFSGGEGNTEAFF.

In nucleotides, the CDR3 is TGTGCCAGCTCACCACTCGCAGGGGGTAGTAATGGCTACACCTTC. This encodes CASSPLAGGSNGYTF. The rearrangement links TRBV18 to TRBJ1-2, with 7 bases fitting TRBD1. CDR1 and CDR2 from the germline V gene are KGHSH and LQKENI. The CDR3 consists of 15 residues. V was clipped by 1 base and J by 6 bases; unmatched bases: 8.

This chain connects TRBV7-2 to TRBJ2-3, with 9 bases lining up with TRBD2. CDR3 length equals 15 residues. V lost 2 bases, J lost 2 bases, and 2 bases stayed unmatched. Germline CDR1 SGHTA, CDR2 FQGNSA. The CDR3 sequence is CASSLSSGATDTQYF. DNA for the CDR3: TGTGCCAGCAGCTTATCTAGCGGGGCCACAGATACGCAGTATTTT.

The chain combines TRBV2 with TRBJ2-1, with D possibly matching TRBD2 (5 bases). The CDR3 consists of 14 residues. Germline lookup yields CDR1 SNHLY and CDR2 FYNNEI. V dropped 5 bases and J dropped 2 bases, with 10 bases sitting between them. CDR3 sequence reads: CASSQRNPYNEQFF. In nucleotides, the CDR3 is TGTGCCAGCAGTCAGCGGAACCCCTACAATGAGCAGTTCTTC.

The chain uses TRBV25-1 and TRBJ2-5, with a possible D match to TRBD1 (6 bases). Trimming pared 3 bases from V and 0 bases from J, leaving 17 bases between. The CDR3 contains 17 residues. The germline V gene has CDR1 MGHDK and CDR2 SYGVNS. CDR3 sequence: CASSELQGDVYQETQYF. CDR3 coding DNA: TGTGCCAGCAGTGAGCTACAGGGCGATGTGTACCAAGAGACCCAGTACTTC. Together with reference TRBV25-1 and TRBJ2-5, the CDR3 gives the full variable domain: EADIYQTPRYLVIGTGKKITLECSQTMGHDKMYWYQQDPGMELHLIHYSYGVNSTEKGDLSSESTVSRIRTEHFPLTLESARPSHTSQYLCASSELQGDVYQETQYFGPGTRLLVL.

The table lists this clone with a few counts. The V gene is TRBV6-1, the J gene TRBJ1-4; D call uncertain. Trimming removed 4 bases at V and 5 bases at J, with 11 bases between. Germline V gene data show CDR1 as MNHNS and CDR2 as SASEGT. This CDR3 comprises 14 residues. The CDR3 region is CASSVQILNEKLFF. The CDR3 DNA follows: TGTGCCAGCAGTGTACAGATCCTCAATGAAAAACTGTTTTTT.

This chain joins TRBV10-3 and TRBJ1-5; 8 bases fit TRBD1. Trimming took 2 bases from V and 6 from J; bases not matched to a gene: 6. Germline V lookup: CDR1 ENHRY, CDR2 SYGVKD. CDR3 length: 15 residues. The CDR3 DNA reads as TGTGCCATCAGTGAGGGGAGGACAGGGTCTCAGCCCCAGCATTTT. Protein: CAISEGRTGSQPQHF.

The chain combines TRBV30 with TRBJ1-4, with 8 bases lining up with TRBD1. There are 14 residues in the CDR3. CDR1 is GTSNPN and CDR2 is SVGIG in the germline V gene (reference sequence). With V trimmed by 4 bases and J by 7 bases, 8 bases remained unmatched. The CDR3 sequence is CAWNRGRIGEKLFF. CDR3 bases: TGTGCCTGGAACAGGGGGAGGATAGGTGAAAAACTGTTTTTT.

This clone came up once. V usage is TRBV27 and J usage is TRBJ2-1; 10 positions agree with TRBD2. The trim removed 5 bases at V and 6 bases at J, leaving 4 bases unmatched. The CDR3 has 14 amino acids. CDR1 is MNHEY and CDR2 is SMNVEV in the germline V gene (reference sequence). CDR3: CASSVLAGFNEQFF. In DNA, the CDR3 is TGTGCCAGCAGTGTACTAGCGGGATTCAATGAGCAGTTCTTC.

The rearrangement uses TRBV11-2 and TRBJ1-1; 7 bases fit TRBD1. The CDR3 totals 15 residues. The ends lost 2 bases at V and 4 bases at J; junction bases unmatched: 7. Germline V gene sequence: CDR1 SGHAT, CDR2 FQNNGV. The CDR3 DNA sequence: TGTGCCAGCAGCTTACAGGGGGGAGAGAGCACTGAAGCTTTCTTT. Protein sequence: CASSLQGGESTEAFF.

This clone has a single count. The chain uses TRBV7-9 and TRBJ1-1; no clear D. The CDR3 consists of 13 residues. CDR1 is SEHNR, CDR2 FQNEAQ, per germline (reference sequence). Trimming cost V 8 bases and J 0 bases, with 10 bases left between them. Here the CDR3 DNA reads TGTGCCAGCGGTCGAGGTCTGAACACTGAAGCTTTCTTT. This gives the protein CASGRGLNTEAFF.

The chain carries TRBV11-3 and TRBJ2-2; 13 bases line up with TRBD2. The CDR3 runs 17 residues. Germline V gene lookup returns CDR1 SGHNT and CDR2 YENEEA. J gave up 3 bases and V 5 bases, and 6 bases lay outside the gene matches. DNA for the CDR3: TGTGCCAGCAGCGTAGGTGGACTAGCGGGAGACACCGGGGAGCTGTTTTTT. It translates to CASSVGGLAGDTGELFF.

The V gene is TRBV7-9, the J gene TRBJ1-2; D is undetermined. The CDR3 loop spans 12 amino acids. Trimming took 6 bases from V and 14 from J, leaving 19 bases between them. Germline V gene sequence: CDR1 SEHNR, CDR2 FQNEAQ (reference sequence). CDR3 sequence reads: CASRYDLGSSTF. CDR3 coding DNA: TGTGCCAGCAGGTACGACCTGGGCTCGTCTACCTTC. Drawing the rest from reference TRBV7-9 and TRBJ1-2, the complete variable domain is DTGVSQNPRHKITKRGQNVTFRCDPISEHNRLYWYRQTLGQGPEFLTYFQNEAQLEKSRLLSDRFSAERPKGSFSTLEIQRTEQGDSAMYLCASRYDLGSSTFGSGTRLTVV.

The chain is built from TRBV4-2 and TRBJ2-7, with D possibly matching TRBD1 (6 bases). Trimming took off 10 bases at V and 0 bases at J, with 19 bases between the two ends. The germline gives CDR1 LGHNA, CDR2 YNFKEQ. This CDR3 comprises 15 residues. The CDR3 DNA is TGTGCCACGGGGCCGACAGGCCTCTCCTCCTACGAGCAGTACTTC. Encoded protein: CATGPTGLSSYEQYF.